This TCR beta chain appears in the sequencing data of a study of cytomegalovirus exposure and HLA in healthy donors. Whole-study findings and limits: In a later analysis, several top co-occurrence clusters appeared linked to parvovirus B19, influenza, CMV and Epstein-Barr virus.

Both 60 Vbeta primers and 13 Jbeta primers went into the PCR. Clones were sequenced by immunoSEQ multiplex PCR, and TCRdb holds only the in-frame ones, with some missing. The sample shows fewer than 130,000 clones, around 78% of them seen only once. In regard to this clone: What it recognizes is unknown.

The CDR3 is made up of 15 amino acids. The gene calls are TRBV21-1 and TRBJ1-2; the tabulated D call, TRBD1, remains unverified against the DNA. TRBV21-1 is shown as a pseudogene. The sequenced sample was PBMCs. The origin of this receptor is a woman aged 25-40 years in good health and CMV-seronegative. The CDR3 DNA reads TGTGCCAGCAGAGTCCGGGACAGGGACGATGATGGCTACACCTTC. This translates into CASRVRDRDDDGYTF.